The rows below give T cell receptor beta chains drawn from one sample of a study of shared T cell receptors in the human thymus. Only in-frame clones appear in the TCRdb table, and some are missing; sequencing was by immunoSEQ multiplex PCR. The data show 55,000 to 80,000 clones, with nearly 95% seen just once and around 0.035% held by the top ten. Material: thymocytes. The receptors derive from a human donor. CDR3s include the opening cysteine and the closing phenylalanine or tryptophan. The order of the fields is V gene, D gene, J gene, clone size, CDR3 DNA, CDR3 protein. The D gene is left open where the match is weak. Clone size is not always given. Where it is, it says once, few, many or a class for expanded clones.

V gene: TRBV5-5; D gene: TRBD2; J gene: TRBJ2-5; clone size: .; CDR3 DNA: TGTGCCAGCAGCTTGGTCCCGGGACTAGCGGGGGGCCCTAACCAAGAGACCCAGTACTTC; CDR3 protein: CASSLVPGLAGGPNQETQYF
V gene: TRBV2; D gene: TRBD1; J gene: TRBJ1-2; clone size: .; CDR3 DNA: TGTGCCAGCAGTGAAGGTAGACACGAGGGACAGCTTTATGGCTACACCTTC; CDR3 protein: CASSEGRHEGQLYGYTF
V gene: TRBV18; D gene: .; J gene: TRBJ1-2; clone size: .; CDR3 DNA: TGTGCCAGCTCACCCCCTGTGGGCGAGGCAGAGCACTATAACTATGGCTACACCTTC; CDR3 protein: CASSPPVGEAEHYNYGYTF
V gene: TRBV5-6; D gene: TRBD1; J gene: TRBJ1-6; clone size: .; CDR3 DNA: TGTGCCAGCAGCTTGTTGTACAGGGGATCCTATAATTCACCCCTCCACTTT; CDR3 protein: CASSLLYRGSYNSPLHF
V gene: TRBV7-9; D gene: .; J gene: TRBJ2-7; clone size: .; CDR3 DNA: TGTGCCAGCAGCTTCGGGACAACTCCCTTCTACGAGCAGTACTTC; CDR3 protein: CASSFGTTPFYEQYF
V gene: TRBV12-5; D gene: TRBD1; J gene: TRBJ1-2; clone size: .; CDR3 DNA: TGTGCTAGTGGTATCGGACAGGGGGCGAGGGGCTACACCTTC; CDR3 protein: CASGIGQGARGYTF
V gene: TRBV29-1; D gene: TRBD1; J gene: TRBJ2-3; clone size: .; CDR3 DNA: TGCAGCGCCCCGACAGGGACGACAGATACGCAGTATTTT; CDR3 protein: CSAPTGTTDTQYF
V gene: TRBV25-1; D gene: .; J gene: TRBJ1-3; clone size: .; CDR3 DNA: TGTGCCAGCAGCCCTTCGACAGGATATAGCTCTGGAAACACCATATATTTT; CDR3 protein: CASSPSTGYSSGNTIYF
V gene: TRBV28; D gene: .; J gene: TRBJ2-7; clone size: .; CDR3 DNA: TGTGCCAGCAGTACCTGGGGACTCCGAAAGAGCTACGAGCAGTACTTC; CDR3 protein: CASSTWGLRKSYEQYF
V gene: TRBV4-2; D gene: TRBD2; J gene: TRBJ2-1; clone size: .; CDR3 DNA: TGTGCCAGCAGCTCTCCTAGCGGGGGGGGGTCGAGCTCCTACAATGAGCAGTTCTTC; CDR3 protein: CASSSPSGGGSSSYNEQFF
V gene: TRBV5-1; D gene: .; J gene: TRBJ2-2; clone size: .; CDR3 DNA: TGCGCCAGCAGCCGTGTGCCGGCCGGGGAGCTGTTTTTT; CDR3 protein: CASSRVPAGELFF
V gene: TRBV19; D gene: TRBD1; J gene: TRBJ1-6; clone size: .; CDR3 DNA: TGTGCCAGTAGTATTGGTCCTGCCAACAGGGGCCATAATTCACCCCTCCACTTT; CDR3 protein: CASSIGPANRGHNSPLHF
V gene: TRBV19; D gene: TRBD2; J gene: TRBJ2-1; clone size: .; CDR3 DNA: TGTGCCAGTAGTATTTTCCTTGGGACTACAAGCGCAGATGAGCAGTTCTTC; CDR3 protein: CASSIFLGTTSADEQFF
V gene: TRBV10-1; D gene: .; J gene: TRBJ1-3; clone size: .; CDR3 DNA: TGCGCCAGCAGTGAGTCCAACGGCTCTGGAAACACCATATATTTT; CDR3 protein: CASSESNGSGNTIYF
V gene: TRBV6-5; D gene: .; J gene: TRBJ1-2; clone size: .; CDR3 DNA: TGTGCCAGCAGTTATGGTCAGATCTCTAACTATGGCTACACCTTC; CDR3 protein: CASSYGQISNYGYTF
V gene: TRBV2; D gene: .; J gene: TRBJ1-6; clone size: .; CDR3 DNA: TGTGCCAGCAGTGAGGGCAAAGAAAGCTCCTATAATTCACCCCTCCACTTT; CDR3 protein: CASSEGKESSYNSPLHF
V gene: TRBV11-1; D gene: .; J gene: TRBJ1-2; clone size: .; CDR3 DNA: TGTGCCAGCAGCTTAGCGGAACCGTCCCTCCATGGCTACACCTTC; CDR3 protein: CASSLAEPSLHGYTF
V gene: TRBV15; D gene: TRBD2; J gene: TRBJ2-7; clone size: .; CDR3 DNA: TGTGCCACCAGCAGAGATCCCGCGGGGGTCGACCTTTACGAGCAGTACTTC; CDR3 protein: CATSRDPAGVDLYEQYF
V gene: TRBV7-6; D gene: .; J gene: TRBJ1-1; clone size: .; CDR3 DNA: TGTGCCAGCAGCTTAGCGGGCAGAAACACTGAAGCTTTCTTT; CDR3 protein: CASSLAGRNTEAFF
V gene: TRBV30; D gene: TRBD1; J gene: TRBJ1-6; clone size: .; CDR3 DNA: TGTGCCTGGAGTTCACGGACAGGCTCGAATTCACCCCTCCACTTT; CDR3 protein: CAWSSRTGSNSPLHF
V gene: TRBV7-9; D gene: .; J gene: TRBJ2-1; clone size: few; CDR3 DNA: TGTGCCAGCAGCGCCAGAGGGGGGCAACTACAAAATGAGCAGTTCTTC; CDR3 protein: CASSARGGQLQNEQFF
V gene: TRBV29-1; D gene: .; J gene: TRBJ1-1; clone size: .; CDR3 DNA: TGCAGCGTTGAACATACGGGAACTGAAGCTTTCTTT; CDR3 protein: CSVEHTGTEAFF
V gene: TRBV7-3; D gene: .; J gene: TRBJ1-1; clone size: once; CDR3 DNA: TGTGCCAGCAGCTTAGTACCGGAGAACACTGAAGCTTTCTTT; CDR3 protein: CASSLVPENTEAFF
V gene: TRBV28; D gene: .; J gene: TRBJ2-1; clone size: .; CDR3 DNA: TGTGCCAGCAGACGTACTCTCAGGGACGGGTTTGGTAATGAGCAGTTCTTC; CDR3 protein: CASRRTLRDGFGNEQFF
V gene: TRBV6-6; D gene: .; J gene: TRBJ1-2; clone size: .; CDR3 DNA: TGTGCCAGCATTTCATATACGTCGAATGGCTACACCTTC; CDR3 protein: CASISYTSNGYTF
V gene: TRBV14; D gene: TRBD1; J gene: TRBJ1-1; clone size: .; CDR3 DNA: TGTGCCAGCAGCCAAGATCGGACAGGACGTACCTTCGGCACTGAAGCTTTCTTT; CDR3 protein: CASSQDRTGRTFGTEAFF
V gene: TRBV29-1; D gene: .; J gene: TRBJ2-5; clone size: .; CDR3 DNA: TGCAGCGTTGAAGATCTTTCGGCGGCAGAACAAGAGACCCAGTACTTC; CDR3 protein: CSVEDLSAAEQETQYF
V gene: TRBV6-4; D gene: TRBD2; J gene: TRBJ2-1; clone size: .; CDR3 DNA: TGTGCCAGCAGTGACTCACCAGCGGGGGGCTCCTACAATGAGCAGTTCTTC; CDR3 protein: CASSDSPAGGSYNEQFF
V gene: TRBV6-1; D gene: TRBD1; J gene: TRBJ2-1; clone size: .; CDR3 DNA: TGTGCCAGCAGTGCCAACCGGGACAGGACCTACAATGAGCAGTTCTTC; CDR3 protein: CASSANRDRTYNEQFF
V gene: TRBV28; D gene: TRBD1; J gene: TRBJ1-2; clone size: .; CDR3 DNA: TGTGCCAGCACCGGTGGAGGGGGCGACTATGGCTACACCTTC; CDR3 protein: CASTGGGGDYGYTF